Presented here are 3 T cell receptor beta chains from one specimen sequenced in a study of T cells in narcolepsy. TCRdb keeps only in-frame clones here, not all; method: immunoSEQ multiplex PCR. Of about 30,000 clones listed, around 83% are singletons. The sequencing input was CD45RA- memory CD4+ T cells from PBMCs. The receptors were sampled from a human donor with narcolepsy.

CDR3: CAWRLAGGPVGQFF. The CDR3 nucleotides read TGTGCCTGGAGGCTAGCGGGGGGGCCTGTGGGGCAGTTCTTC. The rearrangement uses TRBV30 and TRBJ2-1; 12 nucleotides align to TRBD2. This CDR3 comprises 14 residues. V trimming: 3 bases; J trimming: 12 bases; junction bases outside the gene matches: 9. The germline gives CDR1 GTSNPN, CDR2 SVGIG (reference sequence).

This chain joins TRBV5-6 and TRBJ2-5, with 7 bases that match TRBD1. The J call is in doubt because the DNA end fits TRBJ2-7 better. The CDR3 length is 14 residues. Germline assignment: CDR1 SGHDT and CDR2 YYEEEE. For the CDR3, the DNA is TGTGCCAGCTGCAGGACAGGCCGTTCCTACGAGCAGTACTTC. Translation: CASCRTGRSYEQYF.

V is TRBV2 and J is TRBJ1-6; 9 bases are a match to TRBD1. Germline CDR1 and CDR2: SNHLY and FYNNEI. The J segment lost 10 bases and the V segment lost 7 bases, leaving 5 bases of the junction unmatched. The CDR3 contains 13 residues. CDR3 sequence: CASKGTGYSPLHF. The CDR3 DNA follows: TGTGCCAGCAAGGGGACAGGGTACTCACCCCTCCACTTT. Complete variable domain (other parts from reference TRBV2 and TRBJ1-6): EPEVTQTPSHQVTQMGQEVILRCVPISNHLYFYWYRQILGQKVEFLVSFYNNEISEKSEIFDDQFSVERPDGSNFTLKIRSTKLEDSAMYFCASKGTGYSPLHFGNGTRLTVT.